This T cell receptor beta chain was retrieved from a study of vaccination effects on CD4 cells after COVID-19 (dated by TCRdb to between 2022 and 2023). Regarding the research as a whole: Each participant got two doses of an mRNA SARS-CoV-2 vaccine, either BNT162b2 or mRNA-1273. The study compared SARS-CoV-2 spike-specific CD4+ TCR repertoires before and after mRNA vaccination in COVID-19 convalescent patients and infection-naive vaccine recipients. Altogether, some 10 COVID-19 convalescent patients and a few SARS-CoV-2-naive healthy vaccine recipients made up the full study. In the study, cultures from other donors were sequenced using the Oncomine TCR Beta short-read assay on an Illumina iSeq 100. What the research found in general, with its limitations: Among healthy vaccine recipients, nearly all vaccine-induced clones were SARS-CoV-2 mono-reactive, and just 1 of 255 was cross-reactive with common cold coronaviruses. Clones induced by infection and clones induced by vaccination both contracted markedly at late timepoints after vaccination, which fits with T cell responses waning over time. The study was limited by a small number of convalescent patients and lacked early post-infection timepoints.

In the case of this clone: What antigen it recognizes has not been identified. Within one base of it there is no much larger clone, and no base qualities were kept.

Receptors were amplified or captured by the immunoSEQ multiplex PCR assay. DNA from the cultured, isolated CD4+ T cells was subjected to TCR beta CDR3 sequencing. On the study's bioinformatics: Non-productive TCR sequences were removed and reads were trimmed to the CDR3 region, keeping CDR3s of at least 7 amino acids. Antigen-specific clonotypes were identified using the MANAFEST web app by comparison of expansion in peptide wells against reference cultures. To be called positive, a clone needed expansion at FDR<0.05 compared with the reference and with all other wells, an odds ratio greater than 5, and a frequency greater than 0.1% in two replicate wells. Cross-reactive clonotypes were defined as significantly expanded in SARS-CoV-2 spike wells and in at least one common cold coronavirus spike condition. CDR3 similarity was assessed by Levenshtein distance with the stringdist R package, and unrooted trees were built with ape in R 3.6.1. TCRdb stores this immuneACCESS table with in-frame sequences only. Part of the clones is absent; in the studies checked, under half of the shortfall reflects unresolved V genes, and no reason is known for the rest. The V and J calls and the clone size are those of that table, but D and trimming were determined from the DNA. Recorded for this sample are tens of thousands of clones; around 68% of them occurred a single time. 20% to 25% of the sample is in the top ten clones.

The ViraFEST assay stimulated PBMC with viral peptide pools and then used TCR sequencing to identify antigen-specific CD4+ T cell clonotypes by expansion. After less than eleven days of culture, CD4+ T cells were isolated with the EasySep CD4+ T cell isolation kit. The absence of prior SARS-CoV-2 infection in healthy vaccine recipients was confirmed by negative nucleocapsid antibodies before and after vaccination. Each well held over 1.5 million PBMC cultured in IMDM containing about 5.4% human AB serum, 8 to 10 IU/ml IL-2 and gentamicin, along with 10 ug/ml peptides. Half of the culture medium was replaced with fresh IL-2-containing medium on days 3 and 7. Unless otherwise noted, each peptide stimulation condition was cultured in triplicate wells. Using Ficoll-Paque Plus gradient centrifugation, PBMC were separated from whole blood and then either used fresh or cryopreserved at -140C. The overlapping peptide pools covered the spike proteins of SARS-CoV-2 as well as those of the common cold coronaviruses HCoV-NL63, HCoV-OC43 and HCoV-229E. The QIAamp micro DNA kit was used to extract genomic DNA from the cultured CD4+ T cells.

This clonotype originated in a human donor who received a COVID-19 vaccine. This specimen was CD4+ T cells from PBMCs cultured with SARS-CoV-2 spike peptides, taken before COVID-19 vaccination. Interpreted using the paper, the cell subset or site label stands for: SARS-CoV-2 spike overlapping peptide pool stimulation.

The DNA sequence is TGTGCCAGCAGCCTAGGGGCCAGTAACTATGGCTACACCTTC. Protein translation: CASSLGASNYGYTF. In this chain, TRBV28 is recombined with TRBJ1-2; the D gene is perhaps TRBD1, from 5 matching bases. V is reduced by 6 bases and J by 1 base, leaving a spacing of 12 bases between them. CDR3 length: 14 amino acids, cysteine to phenylalanine. Only the CDR3 part of the read is kept: 42 bases, read in frame from the first base. The germline V gene sets CDR1 to MDHEN and CDR2 to SYDVKM.